The entry below gives a single T cell receptor beta chain sequence along with its context. The V gene's germline CDR1 is MNHEY and CDR2 SVGAGI. Trimming removed 5 bases at V and 4 bases at J, with 16 bases between. CDR3 length equals 15 residues. The data derive from a study of Ad26.COV2.S vaccination and SARS-CoV-2 variants. Study information: The authors gave Ad26.COV2.S intramuscularly, either once or twice 56 days apart.

The sample's treatment: roughly 20 received Ad26.COV2.S at low or high dose, single or two shots; several received placebo; per-sample allocation not given. All samples were drawn on day 63, counting from the first vaccine or placebo injection. The individual, an adult aged 18-55 years, was a donor in Boston. Immunization relied on an Ad26 vector, which expressed Wuhan-strain SARS-CoV-2 spike. Assay: immunoSEQ multiplex PCR; the TCRdb copy retains only in-frame clones and omits some. The repertoire holds 300,000 to 400,000 clones, with approximately 86% as singletons. This TCR was recovered from a person between 18 and 65 years old who received the Ad26.COV2.S COVID-19 vaccine or a placebo. The specimen comprised peripheral blood, sampled in a trial of Ad26.COV2.S vaccine versus placebo. The chain employs TRBV6-5 and TRBJ2-3, with D uncertain. CDR3 protein: CASSRAAQSPDTQYF. In DNA form, the CDR3 reads TGTGCCAGCAGTCGTGCAGCTCAGAGCCCAGATACGCAGTATTTT.